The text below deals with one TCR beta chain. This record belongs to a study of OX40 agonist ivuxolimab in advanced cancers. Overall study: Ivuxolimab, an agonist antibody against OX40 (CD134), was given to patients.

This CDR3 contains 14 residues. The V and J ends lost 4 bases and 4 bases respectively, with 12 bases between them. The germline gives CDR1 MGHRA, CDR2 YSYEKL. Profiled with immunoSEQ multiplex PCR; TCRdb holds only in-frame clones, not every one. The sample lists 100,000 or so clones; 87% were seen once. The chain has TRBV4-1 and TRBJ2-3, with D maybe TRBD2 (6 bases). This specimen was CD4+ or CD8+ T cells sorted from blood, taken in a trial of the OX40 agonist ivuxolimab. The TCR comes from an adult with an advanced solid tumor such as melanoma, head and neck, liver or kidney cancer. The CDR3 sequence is CASSLRPGADTQYF. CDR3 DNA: TGCGCCAGCAGCCTTCGCCCGGGGGCAGATACGCAGTATTTT.